A single sample gave rise to the 30 T cell receptor beta chains below, sequenced in a study of regulatory T cells in long-lasting Graves disease. For TCR beta, libraries came from iRepertoire HTBI primers and Arm-PCR of CDR3 regions. Using its own MiXCR run on the multiplex PCR reads, TCRdb lists one record per CDR3 protein. The data contain over 250,000 distinct CDR3 sequences, 20% to 25% of them seen just once; the ten biggest clones take up just over 55%. The time point was: persistent/refractory GD, antithyroid drugs over 5 years with positive TRAb. Construction of the TCR library relied on RNA isolated from PBMCs. Material: peripheral blood mononuclear cells (PBMCs), obtained when the disease was refractory, from a patient treated with antithyroid drugs. The receptors were gathered from a female donor with Graves disease.

At least ten counts were recorded for this clonotype. CDR3 coding DNA: TGTGCCAGCAGTTTCCCCCGTCTTAGGGGCCGAGGCTACACCTTC. Translated: CASSFPRLRGRGYTF. The rearrangement links TRBV27 to TRBJ1-2; D might be TRBD1 (5 bases). Looked up from germline, CDR1 is MNHEY and CDR2 is SMNVEV (reference sequence). The CDR3 covers 15 residues. Trimming removed 3 bases from V and 8 bases from J, with 19 bases in between.

The chain joins TRBV6-1 to TRBJ2-5; D is perhaps TRBD2 (7 bases). This CDR3 spans 12 amino acids. The V end was cut by 8 bases, the J end by 6 bases, with 13 bases between. Germline CDR1 and CDR2: MNHNS and SASEGT. The CDR3, as DNA: TGTGCCAGCGCAGGGGAGGGGCAGACCCAGTACTTC. It translates to CASAGEGQTQYF.

This clonotype has only a few counts. For the CDR3, the DNA is TGTGCCAGCAGCCAAGAAGTTTGGGGGTGGGTGAACACTGAAGCTTTCTTT. Encoded protein: CASSQEVWGWVNTEAFF. V usage is TRBV3-1 and J usage is TRBJ1-1; a weak D match, TRBD1 (5 bases). The CDR3 covers 17 residues. V lost 0 bases and J 0 bases, leaving 14 bases between the germline ends. Germline loops: CDR1 LGHDT, CDR2 YNNKEL (reference sequence).

The rearrangement links TRBV27 to TRBJ2-2; no clear D gene. Trimming pared 4 bases from V and 7 bases from J, leaving 4 bases between. The length of the CDR3 is 11 residues. Germline V gene lookup returns CDR1 MNHEY and CDR2 SMNVEV (reference sequence). In nucleotides, the CDR3 is TGTGCCAGCAGTTGGGTCGGGGAGCTGTTTTTT. Encoded protein: CASSWVGELFF.

This clonotype was detected a few times. This chain links TRBV20-1 with TRBJ1-2; TRBD1 aligns across 7 bases. The J segment lost 4 bases and the V segment lost 3 bases, leaving 11 bases of the junction unmatched. CDR3 length: 15 residues. The germline gives CDR1 DFQATT, CDR2 SNEGSKA (reference sequence). The DNA of the CDR3 is TGCAGTGCTAGGGAGACAGGGATTATCCTCTATGGCTACACCTTC. Its protein product is CSARETGIILYGYTF.

Ten or more counts support this clonotype. V usage is TRBV18 and J usage is TRBJ1-2, with D perhaps matching TRBD1 (6 bases). The CDR3 is made up of 13 amino acids. V was shortened by 4 bases and J by 8 bases, with 14 bases between the two germline ends. CDR1 is KGHSH and CDR2 is LQKENI in the germline V gene. The CDR3 reads CASSRTGNRGYTF. In DNA form, the CDR3 reads TGTGCCAGCTCACGAACAGGGAATAGGGGCTACACCTTC.

This clonotype was counted between two and nine times. V gene TRBV6-2 or TRBV6-3 combines with J gene TRBJ1-4, with D possibly TRBD1 on 5 matching bases. Per germline, CDR1 MNHEY and CDR2 SVGEGT. The CDR3 runs to 14 residues. The ends were cut back, 0 bases at V and 7 bases at J, with 9 bases in the middle. The CDR3 sequence: CASSYSPGSEKLFF. The DNA for the CDR3 is TGTGCCAGCAGTTACTCGCCAGGGAGTGAAAAACTGTTTTTT.

This clonotype has more than one count but fewer than ten. The V gene is TRBV6-2 or TRBV6-3, the J gene TRBJ1-5; D is possibly TRBD1 (5 bases). CDR1 and CDR2 from the germline V gene are MNHEY and SVGEGT. Trimming took off 6 bases at V and 2 bases at J, with 14 bases between the two ends. The CDR3 is made up of 15 amino acids. The CDR3 here is CASRDILTGNQPQHF. The CDR3 DNA reads as TGTGCCAGCAGGGACATCCTCACGGGCAATCAGCCCCAGCATTTT.

The chain uses TRBV28 and TRBJ2-3, with D unclear. Germline V gene sequence: CDR1 MDHEN, CDR2 SYDVKM. The V and J ends lost 1 base and 4 bases respectively, with 9 bases between them. CDR3 length: 14 residues. CDR3 sequence reads: CASSLLQSADTQYF. DNA of the CDR3: TGTGCCAGCAGTTTATTACAGTCCGCAGATACGCAGTATTTT. Complete variable domain (other parts from reference TRBV28 and TRBJ2-3): DVKVTQSSRYLVKRTGEKVFLECVQDMDHENMFWYRQDPGLGLRLIYFSYDVKMKEKGDIPEGYSVSREKKERFSLILESASTNQTSMYLCASSLLQSADTQYFGPGTRLTVL.

The J gene is TRBJ2-2, the V gene TRBV7-9; no firm D call. CDR1 SEHNR and CDR2 FQNEAQ come from the germline V gene (reference sequence). V was shortened by 5 bases and J by 5 bases, with 15 bases between the two germline ends. The CDR3 length is 15 residues. The CDR3 DNA follows: TGTGCCAGCAGCGAGACCCCGGAACTAACCGGGGAGCTGTTTTTT. The encoded protein is CASSETPELTGELFF.

This chain connects TRBV7-2 to TRBJ1-1; 8 nucleotides agree with TRBD1. Germline values: CDR1 SGHTA, CDR2 FQGNSA. V trimming: 5 bases; J trimming: 4 bases; junction bases outside the gene matches: 12. This CDR3 contains 16 residues. The chain's CDR3 is CASSTTGGALSTEAFF. The CDR3, as DNA: TGTGCCAGCAGCACAACAGGGGGGGCTTTATCCACTGAAGCTTTCTTT. Full variable domain (rest looked up from reference TRBV7-2 and TRBJ1-1): GAGVSQSPSNKVTEKGKDVELRCDPISGHTALYWYRQSLGQGLEFLIYFQGNSAPDKSGLPSDRFSAERTGGSVSTLTIQRTQQEDSAVYLCASSTTGGALSTEAFFGQGTRLTVV.

This clonotype was counted many times. This sequence joins TRBV20-1 and TRBJ2-2; TRBD1 or TRBD2 may be the D gene (5 bases each). The CDR3 sequence is 13 residues long. CDR1 and CDR2 (germline): DFQATT, SNEGSKA (reference sequence). Here the CDR3 DNA reads TGCAGGGGTACGGGACCGAACACCGGGGAGCTGTTTTTT. Encoded protein: CRGTGPNTGELFF.

This clonotype was seen a handful of times. The rearrangement uses TRBV5-1 and TRBJ2-2, with 8 bases identical to TRBD2. The CDR3 length is 18 residues. V gave up 4 bases and J gave up 4 bases; unmatched junction bases: 15. CDR1 SGHRS and CDR2 YFSETQ come from the germline V gene. Here the CDR3 DNA reads TGCGCCAGCAGCCCCCGGCCGGGACTAGAAACTACCACCGGGGAGCTGTTTTTT. As protein: CASSPRPGLETTTGELFF.

This clonotype came up many times. The chain is built from TRBV28 and TRBJ2-7, with D tentatively TRBD2 (6 bases). Looked up from germline, CDR1 is MDHEN and CDR2 is SYDVKM. This CDR3 has 13 amino acids. The V end was cut by 10 bases, the J end by 2 bases, with 15 bases between. In nucleotides, the CDR3 is TGTGCCACCGAAGCGGGCTCCCCCTACGAGCAGTACTTC. Translating gives CATEAGSPYEQYF.

This clonotype was seen a handful of times. This CDR3 is CSARALGDTEAFF. As DNA, the CDR3 is TGCAGTGCTAGGGCCCTAGGGGACACTGAAGCTTTCTTT. The chain uses TRBV20-1 and TRBJ1-1; TRBD1 is a possible D gene (5 bases). Trimming left V 3 bases short and J 3 bases short, with 11 bases between. Germline assignment: CDR1 DFQATT and CDR2 SNEGSKA (reference sequence). This CDR3 is 13 amino acids long.

This chain connects TRBV25-1 to TRBJ2-7; TRBD1 is a possible D gene (6 bases). This CDR3 is 13 amino acids long. The V end lost 10 bases, the J end lost 4 bases, and 17 bases lay between the germline ends. In germline, CDR1 is MGHDK, CDR2 SYGVNS. CDR3: CAKYGQPLYEQYF. The DNA of the CDR3 is TGTGCCAAGTACGGACAGCCATTGTACGAGCAGTACTTC.

This clonotype was observed at least ten times. V gene TRBV7-3 combines with J gene TRBJ2-5; TRBD2 is a possible D gene (5 bases). In germline, CDR1 is SGHTA, CDR2 FQGTGA. The CDR3 runs to 14 residues. V lost 5 bases and J lost 2, with 12 bases in between. The CDR3 nucleotides are TGTGCCAGCAGCGCCCTGGCGGGTCAAGAGACCCAGTACTTC. It translates to CASSALAGQETQYF.

Points on this clonotype: This CDR3 is missing its conserved last phenylalanine or tryptophan, likely due to a read error. The V call is TRBV20-1, the J call TRBJ2-1; 13 bases are shared with TRBD2. The CDR3 is 16 amino acids. Germline V lookup: CDR1 DFQATT, CDR2 SNEGSKA (reference sequence). J was trimmed by 4 bases and V by 3 bases; bases with no gene match: 6. CDR3 sequence reads: CSASVLAGGIYNEQFL. The CDR3 DNA follows: TGCAGTGCTAGCGTACTAGCGGGAGGGATATACAATGAGCAGTTCCTC.

The gene calls are TRBV15 and TRBJ2-7; D is perhaps TRBD1 (6 bases). CDR3 size: 14 residues. From germline, CDR1 is LNHNV and CDR2 YYDKDF (reference sequence). V was pared by 0 bases and J by 3 bases, with 9 bases between. The CDR3 reads CATSREGTNYEQYF. CDR3 sequence (DNA): TGTGCCACCAGCAGAGAGGGGACAAACTACGAGCAGTACTTC.

The V and J genes are TRBV10-3 and TRBJ2-3, with D possibly matching TRBD2 (5 bases). The germline V gene encodes CDR1 ENHRY and CDR2 SYGVKD. There are 17 residues in the CDR3. Trimming took off 6 bases at V and 1 base at J, with 20 bases between the two ends. The CDR3 nucleotides are TGTGCCATCAGCAATCTAGGAGGTAGCGCAGGCACAGATACGCAGTATTTT. Protein sequence: CAISNLGGSAGTDTQYF.

This clonotype was counted at least ten times. CDR3 in amino acids: CASSPDRRGYEQYF. The CDR3 DNA sequence: TGTGCCAGCAGCCCGGACAGGAGAGGCTACGAGCAGTACTTC. The gene calls are TRBV11-2 and TRBJ2-7; 7 bases map to TRBD1. Germline loops: CDR1 SGHAT, CDR2 FQNNGV. The CDR3 is made up of 14 amino acids. Losses at the gene ends were 5 bases for V and 3 bases for J; bases not matched to a gene: 7. The variable domain in full, with the rest retrieved from reference TRBV11-2 and TRBJ2-7, is EAGVAQSPRYKIIEKRQSVAFWCNPISGHATLYWYQQILGQGPKLLIQFQNNGVVDDSQLPKDRFSAERLKGVDSTLKIQPAKLEDSAVYLCASSPDRRGYEQYFGPGTRLTVT.

This clonotype showed up many times. CDR3 bases: TGTGCCTGGGAAAGGGGTCTAAACACCGGGGAGCTGTTTTTT. Its protein is CAWERGLNTGELFF. The chain joins TRBV30 to TRBJ2-2, with D tentatively TRBD1 (5 bases). The CDR3 runs 14 residues. Germline V gene lookup returns CDR1 GTSNPN and CDR2 SVGIG (reference sequence). V lost 5 bases to trimming and J lost 2 bases, with 12 bases between them.

This clonotype was detected only a few times. V usage is TRBV20-1 and J usage is TRBJ1-3; the D gene is possibly TRBD1 (5 bases). The V gene lost 2 bases and the J gene lost 0 bases, with 11 bases spanning the gap. Germline values: CDR1 DFQATT, CDR2 SNEGSKA (reference sequence). The length of the CDR3 is 15 residues. The CDR3 DNA reads TGCAGTGCTAGAAGGGACTCCTACTCTGGAAACACCATATATTTT. Its translation: CSARRDSYSGNTIYF.

This clonotype turned up a few times. The chain joins TRBV19 to TRBJ1-5; unclear D gene. Trimming took 5 bases from V and 5 from J, leaving 7 bases between them. CDR3 length equals 12 residues. Germline lookup yields CDR1 LNHDA and CDR2 SQIVND (reference sequence). The DNA for the CDR3 is TGTGCCAGTAGTCCGAGCTATCAGCCCCAGCATTTT. Its translation is CASSPSYQPQHF.

The V gene is TRBV4-3, the J gene TRBJ2-6, with D perhaps TRBD1 (7 bases). This CDR3 comprises 16 residues. The germline V gene encodes CDR1 LGHNA and CDR2 YSLEER. V dropped 4 bases and J dropped 2 bases, with 12 bases sitting between them. CDR3 residues: CASSPQGGPGANVLTF. In nucleotides, the CDR3 is TGCGCCAGCAGCCCCCAGGGGGGACCTGGGGCCAACGTCCTGACTTTC.

This clonotype was observed at least ten times. The gene calls are TRBV28 and TRBJ1-2, with D uncertain. V was cut by 3 bases and J by 8 bases, with 10 bases left in between. Germline V gives CDR1 MDHEN, CDR2 SYDVKM. The CDR3 is 12 amino acids. In nucleotides, the CDR3 is TGTGCCAGCAGTTTGGTGTTTAGGGGCTACACCTTC. Encoded protein: CASSLVFRGYTF.

This clonotype was observed at least ten times. This sequence joins TRBV12-3 or TRBV12-4 and TRBJ1-1; D gene unclear. V lost 8 bases to trimming and J lost 1 base, with 8 bases between them. The CDR3 totals 12 residues. In nucleotides, the CDR3 is TGTGCCAGCCGCGGCTGGAACACTGAAGCTTTCTTT. Translated: CASRGWNTEAFF.

This clonotype was found many times. The chain couples TRBV7-8 to TRBJ2-2, with TRBD1 matching 8 bases. Germline V gene sequence: CDR1 SGHVS, CDR2 FQNEAQ. With V trimmed by 2 bases and J by 7 bases, 21 bases remained unmatched. The CDR3 runs 20 residues. CDR3 sequence reads: CASSLSREGQGKSIGGELFF. In nucleotides, the CDR3 is TGTGCCAGCAGCTTAAGCCGGGAAGGACAGGGAAAAAGTATTGGCGGGGAGCTGTTTTTT.

This clonotype showed up many times. V gene TRBV27 combines with J gene TRBJ1-2; D uncertain. CDR1 and CDR2 (germline): MNHEY, SMNVEV (reference sequence). Trimming took 3 bases from V and 6 from J, leaving 11 bases between them. The CDR3 runs 13 residues. The chain's CDR3 is CASSFTEGNGYTF. The DNA for the CDR3 is TGTGCCAGCAGTTTTACGGAGGGTAATGGCTACACCTTC.

V is TRBV7-9 and J is TRBJ2-7, with unresolved D. This CDR3 has 13 amino acids. Trimming removed 2 bases at V and 3 bases at J, with 8 bases between. From germline, CDR1 is SEHNR and CDR2 FQNEAQ (reference sequence). The CDR3 sequence: CASSLKGYYEQYF. The CDR3 DNA reads as TGTGCCAGCAGCTTAAAAGGTTACTACGAGCAGTACTTC.